This record concerns one T cell receptor beta chain sequence. The target antigen is unknown. A junction boundary mismatches the germline segment, possibly from a read error. Taking about 19-31 mg of unsorted bulk tissue, the authors co-extracted RNA and DNA. Production of TCR beta cDNA used around 0.45 ug total RNA together with a constant-region primer. Generation of the TCR beta libraries relied on three nested multiplex PCR rounds using slightly modified ARM-PCR. PCR rounds one and two used TRBV1-TRBV30 forward primers with a C-beta reverse primer for 9 to 10 cycles each. TCRdb reprocessed the multiplex PCR reads with MiXCR, giving one entry per CDR3 protein. The sample has approximately 37,000 distinct CDR3 sequences, roughly 80% seen once. This sample is drawn from a study of tumor-infiltrating lymphocytes in primary liver carcinoma. The CDR3 is made up of 14 amino acids. CDR1 and CDR2 from the germline V gene are SGHRS and YFSETQ.

Study-level findings and limits: Tumors had a significantly higher top-250-clone fraction than blood (p = 0.039).

Material for sequencing was tumor-adjacent normal liver tissue. This clonotype was sampled from a man aged 35 to 55 with primary liver carcinoma and hepatitis B virus infection. V usage is TRBV5-1 and J usage is TRBJ2-2, with 7 bases identical to TRBD1. Here the CDR3 DNA reads TGCACCAGCAGCTCGGGGACAGATACCGGGGAGCTGTTTTTT. It codes for CTSSSGTDTGELFF.